A selection of T cell receptor beta chains follows, all from one sample in a study of cytomegalovirus exposure and HLA in healthy donors. Measured with immunoSEQ multiplex PCR; TCRdb has only the in-frame clones, and not every one. The table shows roughly 71,000 clones, with roughly two thirds occurring only once. Sequencing input: PBMCs. These TCRs come from a man aged 25-45 years in good health and CMV-seronegative. CDR3s leave out the opening cysteine and the closing phenylalanine or tryptophan. A D gene is named only where the DNA matches it firmly.

TRBV4-1,NA,ASSPEVRAGDTEAF
TRBV6-5,TRBD2,ASSPSSGGAETQY
TRBV21-1,NA,ASSPQGVNTEAF
TRBV27,TRBD2,ASSALGRGFPGANVLT
TRBV18,NA,ASSPLAEHTGELF
TRBV7-9,TRBD2,ASSPGGQETQY
TRBV15,NA,ATSRDLGAASYEQY
TRBV5-4,TRBD1,ASSTQGEETQY
TRBV6-1,TRBD2,ASSAGGEDYYEQY
TRBV5-6,NA,ASSLVPSPYEQY
TRBV4-1,TRBD1,ASSKGPPGGRSSYNSPLH
TRBV2,NA,ASSETGVGSYNSPLH
TRBV2,NA,ASSENRSSYEQY
TRBV9,NA,ASSEEGGGPGNSPLH
TRBV2,NA,ASSGQSRRDTQY
TRBV29-1,TRBD1,SVVSGFVGQTEAF
TRBV7-9,TRBD1,ASKLSGTGSGYT
TRBV7-8,NA,ASSLVGSPEGNTIY
TRBV2,NA,ASSEQGISNQPQH
TRBV7-2,TRBD1,ASSQQGQPQH
TRBV4-2,NA,ASSPLVRYEQY
TRBV25-1,TRBD1,ASSAGGGSPYEQY
TRBV6-1,TRBD1,ASSLGQGLSYEQY
TRBV18,NA,ASSPLDSKPNYGYT
TRBV4-1,TRBD1,ASSQGLPRQGGNQPQH
TRBV6-1,NA,ASNIIADQPQH
TRBV13,NA,ASSLTTGTQETQY
TRBV5-1,NA,ASSLGAGVYEQY
TRBV2,TRBD2,ASSELKGLANGELF
TRBV30,NA,AWSWDTGSYEQY
TRBV9,TRBD1,ASSATTGVFTEAF
TRBV19,NA,ASSIGQAIIEQF
TRBV5-1,TRBD1,ASSSGTDRVGYT
TRBV7-9,TRBD1,ASSSTGVNSPLH
TRBV6-5,NA,ASSLGENTEAF
TRBV18,NA,ASSWDKFSGNTIY